Following are 19 T cell receptor beta chains from one sample sequenced in a study of blood T cell repertoires in COVID-19. The protocol was immunoSEQ multiplex PCR, while the TCRdb copy is restricted to in-frame clones and leaves out a portion. The sample holds 110,000 to 150,000 clones; roughly 84% are singletons and the top ten take roughly 10%. The specimen sequenced was peripheral blood. The receptors here all came from a man aged 55-75 years with active or convalescent COVID-19.

The chain uses TRBV4-2 and TRBJ2-3; TRBD1 matches 9 bases. The CDR3 is 16 amino acids. The germline V gene encodes CDR1 LGHNA and CDR2 YNFKEQ. V shed 4 bases, J shed 2 bases, and the junction held 7 bases outside the gene matches. The CDR3 protein is CASSPRTGGYTDTQYF. The CDR3 DNA is TGTGCCAGCAGCCCCAGAACAGGGGGCTACACAGATACGCAGTATTTT.

The chain joins TRBV27 to TRBJ2-7; 8 bases line up with TRBD2. CDR3 length equals 13 residues. From germline, CDR1 is MNHEY and CDR2 SMNVEV (reference sequence). V shed 2 bases and J 7 bases; nucleotides not matched to a gene: 4. The CDR3, as DNA: TGTGCCAGCAGTTTAGTGGCGGGAGGTGAGCAGTACGTC. Protein product: CASSLVAGGEQYV.

J is TRBJ2-7 and V is TRBV4-2, with TRBD1 identical over 7 bases. The germline gives CDR1 LGHNA, CDR2 YNFKEQ. The V gene end was trimmed by 4 bases and the J gene end by 4 bases; junction bases not matched to a gene: 7. This CDR3 has 14 amino acids. CDR3 in amino acids: CASSRRDRLYEQYF. CDR3 nucleotide sequence: TGTGCCAGCAGCCGTCGGGACAGATTATACGAGCAGTACTTC.

The V gene is TRBV5-1, the J gene TRBJ1-1; D unclear. Germline-derived CDR1 and CDR2 are SGHRS and YFSETQ. The V end was cut by 2 bases, the J end by 3 bases, with 11 bases between. CDR3 length: 14 residues. The CDR3 DNA reads TGCGCCAGCAGCTTCGCCATACCGGACACTGAAGCTTTCTTT. Translating gives CASSFAIPDTEAFF.

J is TRBJ1-2 and V is TRBV6-2 or TRBV6-3, with unresolved D. The V end was cut by 3 bases, the J end by 2 bases, with 7 bases between. Germline V gene sequence: CDR1 MNHEY, CDR2 SVGEGT. This CDR3 has 13 amino acids. The CDR3 reads CASSYLENYGYTF. The CDR3 DNA follows: TGTGCCAGCAGTTATTTGGAGAACTATGGCTACACCTTC.

The gene calls are TRBV6-2 or TRBV6-3 and TRBJ1-1; 8 positions match TRBD1. The ends lost 5 bases at V and 10 bases at J; junction bases unmatched: 6. The CDR3 contains 12 residues. Germline V gene data show CDR1 as MNHEY and CDR2 as SVGEGT. The CDR3: CASSRRGRRAFF. CDR3 nucleotide sequence: TGTGCCAGCAGTCGCAGGGGGCGTAGAGCTTTCTTT.

The chain uses TRBV6-5 and TRBJ1-1; D remains unclear. Germline-derived CDR1 and CDR2 are MNHEY and SVGAGI. The V and J ends lost 7 bases and 0 bases respectively, with 12 bases between them. This CDR3 is 14 amino acids long. CDR3 region: CASTPGPVNTEAFF. As DNA, the CDR3 is TGTGCCAGCACCCCGGGTCCGGTGAACACTGAAGCTTTCTTT.

The V and J genes are TRBV12-3 or TRBV12-4 and TRBJ2-5, with 9 bases lining up with TRBD2. V shed 5 bases, J shed 5 bases, and the junction held 3 bases outside the gene matches. The CDR3 covers 13 residues. The CDR3 is CASSISGRETQYF. CDR3 in DNA: TGTGCCAGCAGTATAAGCGGGAGGGAGACCCAGTACTTC.

The J gene is TRBJ2-6, the V gene TRBV10-3, with 11 positions matching TRBD1. Germline trimming cut 6 bases from V and 4 bases from J; bases unmatched to any gene: 8. Looked up from germline, CDR1 is ENHRY and CDR2 is SYGVKD. The CDR3 extends over 17 amino acids. CDR3 in DNA: TGTGCCATCAGCTCCGGGACAGGGGGTACAGGGGCCAACGTCCTGACTTTC. Translation: CAISSGTGGTGANVLTF.

The chain has TRBV4-3 and TRBJ2-7, with a weak D call TRBD1 (5 bases). Germline loops: CDR1 LGHNA, CDR2 YSLEER. Trimming removed 1 base at V and 4 bases at J, with 14 bases between. This CDR3 spans 15 amino acids. CDR3 bases: TGCGCCAGCAGCCAAGGACCAGGGTGGCCTTACGAGCAGTACTTC. The encoded protein is CASSQGPGWPYEQYF.

The V gene is TRBV5-6, the J gene TRBJ2-1; a possible D gene is TRBD2 (5 bases). V lost 4 bases, J lost 3 bases, and 8 bases lay in between. The germline V gene encodes CDR1 SGHDT and CDR2 YYEEEE. The CDR3 has 13 amino acids. CDR3 coding DNA: TGTGCCAGCAGCCGGACTTTCTACAATGAGCAGTTCTTC. It encodes CASSRTFYNEQFF.

V usage is TRBV28 and J usage is TRBJ1-2, with 10 bases identical to TRBD1. From germline, CDR1 is MDHEN and CDR2 SYDVKM. After removal of 5 bases from V and 4 bases from J, the junction contained 10 bases not matched to a gene. The length of the CDR3 is 16 residues. The CDR3 is CASSPSTGGLSYGYTF. The CDR3 bases are TGTGCCAGCAGTCCCTCGACAGGGGGCCTGAGCTATGGCTACACCTTC.

The chain recombines TRBV12-3 or TRBV12-4 with TRBJ2-7; TRBD1 matches at 9 bases. The length of the CDR3 is 13 residues. Losses at the gene ends were 6 bases for V and 5 bases for J; bases not matched to a gene: 5. The CDR3 DNA is TGTGCCAGCAGCTGGGACAGGGCCCACGAGCAGTACTTC. It is translated as CASSWDRAHEQYF.

This clone has just one count. V gene TRBV5-8 combines with J gene TRBJ2-2; D might be TRBD2 (6 bases). Trimming removed 3 bases at V and 0 bases at J, with 9 bases between. Germline loops: CDR1 SGHTS, CDR2 YDEGEE. The CDR3 sequence is 15 residues long. The chain's CDR3 is CASSSGTSNTGELFF. DNA of the CDR3: TGTGCCAGCAGCTCCGGGACTTCGAACACCGGGGAGCTGTTTTTT. The variable domain in full, with the rest retrieved from reference TRBV5-8 and TRBJ2-2, is EAGVTQSPTHLIKTRGQQATLRCSPISGHTSVYWYQQALGLGLQFLLWYDEGEERNRGNFPPRFSGRQFPNYSSELNVNALELEDSALYLCASSSGTSNTGELFFGEGSRLTVL.

V gene TRBV7-2 combines with J gene TRBJ2-7; D unresolved. From germline, CDR1 is SGHTA and CDR2 FQGNSA. This CDR3 has 15 amino acids. The germline V and J ends were trimmed by 5 bases and 2 bases, with 16 bases remaining between them. CDR3 DNA sequence: TGTGCCAGCAGCCTCATGTCATTAGATACCTACGAGCAGTACTTC. Its protein product is CASSLMSLDTYEQYF.

This clone has more than one count but fewer than ten. The chain combines TRBV5-4 with TRBJ1-6, with D uncertain. The CDR3 has 14 amino acids. V shed 0 bases and J shed 7 bases, with 8 bases lying between them. Germline values: CDR1 SGHNT, CDR2 YYREEE (reference sequence). For the CDR3, the DNA is TGTGCCAGCAGCTTGGCCGGGTTCAATTCACCCCTCCACTTT. Translated, it gives CASSLAGFNSPLHF.

The sample holds one count of this clone. The V call is TRBV30, the J call TRBJ1-2, with D unclear. CDR3 length: 14 amino acids. With 2 bases removed from V and 4 bases from J, the gap between germline ends came to 14 bases. Germline V gene lookup returns CDR1 GTSNPN and CDR2 SVGIG (reference sequence). The CDR3 here is CAWSSVTVTYGYTF. The CDR3 coding sequence is TGTGCCTGGAGTTCGGTAACAGTTACCTATGGCTACACCTTC.

The chain couples TRBV19 to TRBJ1-2; 8 nucleotides match TRBD1. Germline CDR1 is LNHDA and CDR2 is SQIVND (reference sequence). Germline trimming cut 5 bases from V and 7 bases from J; bases unmatched to any gene: 9. The CDR3 spans 14 residues. CDR3 coding DNA: TGTGCCAGTAGTCTTACGGGACAGGTCGGTGGCTACACCTTC. Amino acid sequence: CASSLTGQVGGYTF.

The V call is TRBV19, the J call TRBJ2-7, with a weak D call TRBD1 (6 bases). Between the trimmed V and J ends, which lost 5 bases and 3 bases, there was a span of 11 bases. Per the germline V gene, CDR1 is LNHDA and CDR2 is SQIVND (reference sequence). This CDR3 spans 13 amino acids. The CDR3 DNA is TGTGCCAGTAGTGTTTTAGGGGGCTACGAGCAGTACTTC. It translates to CASSVLGGYEQYF.